A selection of T cell receptor beta chains follows, all from one sample in a study of regulatory T cells in long-lasting Graves disease. From the multiplex PCR reads, TCRdb called clonotypes with MiXCR, one entry per CDR3 protein. The sample yields 400,000 to 500,000 distinct CDR3 sequences, 16% seen once. The data were also submitted as part of a second study, on T cells in Graves' hyperthyroidism and ophthalmopathy.

The starting material was peripheral blood mononuclear cells (PBMCs), obtained at new diagnosis, from a patient treated with antithyroid drugs. Receptor source: a woman under 30 with Graves disease. CDR3s include the opening cysteine and the closing phenylalanine or tryptophan. A D gene is named only where the DNA matches it firmly. Size is omitted from some rows. Given values are once, few, many or a class for expanded clones.

J	V	size	D	DNA	CDR3
TRBJ2-1	TRBV11-2	-	TRBD1	TGTGCCAGCAGCCCCCGACCGGACAGGCTTGGGACCTTCGGTGAGCAGTTCTTC	CASSPRPDRLGTFGEQFF
TRBJ1-5	TRBV5-8	-	-	TGTGCCAGCAGCTCGACAAGGTATCAGCCCCAGCATTTT	CASSSTRYQPQHF
TRBJ2-6	TRBV2	many	TRBD1	TGTGCCAGCAGTGACGAATCGGGACAGGGCCTCTCTGGGGCCAACGTCCTGACTTTC	CASSDESGQGLSGANVLTF
TRBJ2-7	TRBV10-3	many	-	TGTGCCATCACCCCCGAGGACAGCTGGGCCGAGCAGTACTTC	CAITPEDSWAEQYF
TRBJ2-4	TRBV18	few	-	TGTGCCAGCTCACCGGCAGGTACGGACATTCAGTACTTC	CASSPAGTDIQYF
TRBJ1-5	TRBV9	few	-	TGTGCCAGCAGCGTAGGGTCAGTGTATAGCAATCAGCCCCAGCATTTT	CASSVGSVYSNQPQHF
TRBJ1-1	TRBV2	many	-	TGTGCCAGCATACGGCAGGGGAACACTGAAGCTTTCTTT	CASIRQGNTEAFF
TRBJ1-2	TRBV9	many	TRBD1	TGTGCCAGCTCCGGCCAGGGGACAGGGGACGGCTACACCTTC	CASSGQGTGDGYTF
TRBJ1-3	TRBV2	-	-	TGTGCCGGCACACCGGAAGCTGGAAACACCATATATTTT	CAGTPEAGNTIYF
TRBJ2-1	TRBV7-2	many	-	TGTGCCAGCAGCTTATGGCGGGCCCACAATGAGCAGTTCTTC	CASSLWRAHNEQFF
TRBJ2-1	TRBV15	-	-	TGTGCCACCAGCAGAGATCTGGGACCCGGATACAATGAGCAGTTCTTC	CATSRDLGPGYNEQFF
TRBJ2-7	TRBV28	-	-	TGTGCCAGCAGGGGGACGGGTTCCTACGAGCAGTACTTC	CASRGTGSYEQYF
TRBJ2-7	TRBV4-1	few	-	TGCGCCAGCAGCCCCCTGGCTAGCCCCGAATCCTACGAGCAGTACTTC	CASSPLASPESYEQYF
TRBJ2-5	TRBV12-3/TRBV12-4	many	TRBD1	TGTGCCAGCAGTACCCGGGACAGGGCGTCCCAAGAGACCCAGTACTTC	CASSTRDRASQETQYF
TRBJ2-7	TRBV12-3/TRBV12-4	many	-	TGTGCCAGCAGTTTTTACCAGCGGAGGCAGGGCGAGCAGTACTTC	CASSFYQRRQGEQYF
TRBJ1-6	TRBV7-8	-	-	TGTGCCAGCAGCCGGAGAGGGGCAAATTCACCCCTCCACTTT	CASSRRGANSPLHF
TRBJ2-1	TRBV20-1	many	TRBD2	TGCAGTGCTAGTAGCGGGATAAGCTCCTACAATGAGCAGTTCTTC	CSASSGISSYNEQFF
TRBJ2-7	TRBV20-1	many	TRBD1	TGCAGTGCTAGACTGACAGGGAGCTCCTACGAGCAGTACTTC	CSARLTGSSYEQYF
TRBJ1-6	TRBV9	-	TRBD1	TGTGCCAGCAGCGTGGGCCCCCGACAGGGTGAGGGATCACCCCTCCACTTT	CASSVGPRQGEGSPLHF
TRBJ2-1	TRBV7-3	-	-	TGTGCCAGCAGCGCCCAAAACTGGGGCAATGAGCAGTTCTTC	CASSAQNWGNEQFF
TRBJ2-1	TRBV18	many	-	TGTGCCAGCTCACCAGACAGCCCGGGGGCAACCCTAGGCTACAATGAGCAGTTCTTC	CASSPDSPGATLGYNEQFF
TRBJ2-5	TRBV9	-	-	TGTGCCAGCAGCGTGGATCTTCGTGCCGGGAGTAGGGAGACCCAGTACTTC	CASSVDLRAGSRETQYF
TRBJ2-7	TRBV19	few	TRBD2	TGTGCCAGTAGTATTCGACTAGCGGGACGGACCTACGAGCAGTACTTC	CASSIRLAGRTYEQYF
TRBJ2-1	TRBV6-5	few	TRBD2	TGTGCCAGCAGTTATAATATACTAGCGGGGGCCTACAATGAGCAGTTCTTC	CASSYNILAGAYNEQFF
TRBJ2-5	TRBV11-3	few	-	TGTGCCAGCGGCCGGGACTCCATACAAGAGACCCAGTACTTC	CASGRDSIQETQYF
TRBJ2-5	TRBV13	-	TRBD1	TGTGCCAGCAGCTCGGAGGGACAGGGCACACAAGAGACCCAGTACTTC	CASSSEGQGTQETQYF
TRBJ1-5	TRBV7-2	-	-	TGTGCCAGCAGTCACGGGGGAAATCAGCCCCAGCATTTT	CASSHGGNQPQHF
TRBJ2-5	TRBV11-2	-	-	TGTGCCAGCAGCCAAGGAGGGGGCAGTGGAGAGACCCAGTACTTC	CASSQGGGSGETQYF